The 20 T cell receptor beta chains in this list originate from one sample, sequenced in a study of T cell responses to AZD1222 COVID-19 vaccine. Only in-frame clones appear in the TCRdb table, and some are missing; sequencing was by immunoSEQ multiplex PCR. The data hold about 120,000 clones, with 70% to 90% observed a single time. Sequencing used peripheral blood, obtained on day 0 of AZD1222 vaccination. The receptors were sampled from an adult in good health.

The chain has TRBV2 and TRBJ2-1, with 13 bases identical to TRBD2. The germline V gene has CDR1 SNHLY and CDR2 FYNNEI. V trimming: 7 bases; J trimming: 5 bases; junction bases outside the gene matches: 11. The CDR3 length is 17 residues. CDR3 residues: CASTGTSGVIEDNEQFF. For the CDR3, the DNA is TGTGCCAGCACCGGGACTAGCGGGGTTATTGAGGACAATGAGCAGTTCTTC.

V gene TRBV2 combines with J gene TRBJ1-5, with TRBD1 identical over 7 bases. Germline V gene sequence: CDR1 SNHLY, CDR2 FYNNEI. The V and J ends lost 9 bases and 5 bases, in that order; junction bases with no gene match: 7. This CDR3 contains 13 residues. The CDR3 loop is CASRDSPYQPQHF. CDR3 nucleotide sequence: TGTGCCAGTAGGGACAGCCCTTATCAGCCCCAGCATTTT.

The chain has TRBV19 and TRBJ2-4; 7 bases match TRBD1. This CDR3 has 13 amino acids. With V trimmed by 9 bases and J by 6 bases, 8 bases remained unmatched. Germline lookup yields CDR1 LNHDA and CDR2 SQIVND (reference sequence). The CDR3 coding sequence is TGTGCCAGCACGACAGGGATGGGAAACATTCAGTACTTC. The encoded protein is CASTTGMGNIQYF. The full variable domain, with the rest looked up from reference TRBV19 and TRBJ2-4, is DGGITQSPKYLFRKEGQNVTLSCEQNLNHDAMYWYRQDPGQGLRLIYYSQIVNDFQKGDIAEGYSVSREKKESFPLTVTSAQKNPTAFYLCASTTGMGNIQYFGAGTRLSVL.

The chain links TRBV30 to TRBJ1-1, with D perhaps TRBD1 (5 bases). Germline loops: CDR1 GTSNPN, CDR2 SVGIG (reference sequence). V was shortened by 4 bases and J by 3 bases, with 21 bases between the two germline ends. CDR3 length equals 16 residues. The CDR3 DNA sequence: TGTGCCTGGAACTCTCCCTCGGCAGGGCATGACACTGAAGCTTTCTTT. It is translated as CAWNSPSAGHDTEAFF.

Only one count was recorded for this clone. This chain uses TRBV18 with TRBJ2-7; 10 bases agree with TRBD2. Trimming cost V 3 bases and J 2 bases; bases outside gene matches: 4. Per germline, CDR1 KGHSH and CDR2 LQKENI. The CDR3 extends over 15 amino acids. The CDR3, as DNA: TGTGCCAGCTCACCGGCGCTAGCGGGGGCCTACGAGCAGTACTTC. It encodes CASSPALAGAYEQYF.

This chain uses TRBV5-1 with TRBJ2-1; D gene uncertain. The V gene lost 4 bases and the J gene lost 4 bases, with 15 bases spanning the gap. The CDR3 extends over 15 amino acids. Germline V gives CDR1 SGHRS, CDR2 YFSETQ. The CDR3 protein is CASSPGYNTYNEQFF. CDR3 nucleotides: TGCGCCAGCAGCCCGGGTTATAATACATACAATGAGCAGTTCTTC.

J is TRBJ1-6 and V is TRBV3-1 (or the pseudogene TRBV3-2); 7 bases fit TRBD1. The CDR3 runs to 16 residues. Germline loops: CDR1 LGHDT, CDR2 YNNKEL (reference sequence). The junction had 4 bases not matched to a gene; V was cut back by 3 bases and J by 2 bases. The CDR3 DNA reads TGTGCCAGCAGCCAGAGACAGGGAACCTATAATTCACCCCTCCACTTT. Protein sequence: CASSQRQGTYNSPLHF.

The chain recombines TRBV4-1 with TRBJ1-1; D is undetermined. The CDR3 has 16 amino acids. The V end was cut by 0 bases, the J end by 0 bases, with 11 bases between. In germline, CDR1 is MGHRA, CDR2 YSYEKL. This CDR3 is CASSQESRMMNTEAFF. The CDR3 DNA reads as TGCGCCAGCAGCCAAGAAAGCAGGATGATGAACACTGAAGCTTTCTTT.

The CDR3, as DNA: TGCAGTGCTATATCCCCTTATGGCTACACCTTC. This translates into CSAISPYGYTF. The rearrangement links TRBV20-1 to TRBJ1-2; unclear D gene. V dropped 4 bases and J dropped 5 bases, with 8 bases sitting between them. CDR1 and CDR2 from the germline V gene are DFQATT and SNEGSKA (reference sequence). This CDR3 has 11 amino acids.

This clone was detected only once. The chain is built from TRBV19 and TRBJ1-5; TRBD1 matches 9 bases. CDR1 LNHDA and CDR2 SQIVND come from the germline V gene (reference sequence). This CDR3 is built from 15 residues. Trimming took 7 bases from V and 2 from J; bases not matched to a gene: 6. CDR3 in DNA: TGTGCCAGTATGATGGACAGGGGACGCAATCAGCCCCAGCATTTT. Translating it yields CASMMDRGRNQPQHF.

The CDR3 region has the DNA TGTGCCAGGTTGACAGGGAATCAGCCCCAGCATTTT. Protein product: CARLTGNQPQHF. V and J are TRBV27 and TRBJ1-5, with 7 bases matching TRBD1. The germline V gene has CDR1 MNHEY and CDR2 SMNVEV (reference sequence). This CDR3 is 12 amino acids long. With 9 bases clipped from V and 4 bases from J, the junction kept 3 bases outside the gene matches.

The DNA for the CDR3 is TGTGCCAGCAGCGAGGGGACAGTAAGCAATCAGCCCCAGCATTTT. Protein: CASSEGTVSNQPQHF. V is TRBV9 and J is TRBJ1-5, with TRBD1 matching 7 bases. In germline, CDR1 is SGDLS, CDR2 YYNGEE. The CDR3 runs to 15 residues. V lost 3 bases, J lost 1 base, and 4 bases stayed unmatched. The full variable domain, in which reference TRBV9 and TRBJ1-5 provide the parts outside the CDR3, is DSGVTQTPKHLITATGQRVTLRCSPRSGDLSVYWYQQSLDQGLQFLIQYYNGEERAKGNILERFSAQQFPDLHSELNLSSLELGDSALYFCASSEGTVSNQPQHFGDGTRLSIL.

Points on this clone: The same CDR3 arises from other DNA sequences in this sample as well. The chain links TRBV7-8 to TRBJ2-5; D may match TRBD1 or TRBD2 (5 bases each). This CDR3 contains 16 residues. V lost 4 bases to trimming and J lost 5 bases, with 20 bases between them. CDR1 SGHVS and CDR2 FQNEAQ come from the germline V gene. CDR3: CASSSWGLGAQETQYF. The CDR3 bases are TGTGCCAGCAGCTCGTGGGGTCTCGGGGCCCAGGAGACCCAGTACTTC.

V usage is TRBV7-8 and J usage is TRBJ1-5; 7 nucleotides align to TRBD1. The CDR3 covers 13 residues. Per the germline V gene, CDR1 is SGHVS and CDR2 is FQNEAQ. The V gene end was trimmed by 5 bases and the J gene end by 7 bases; junction bases not matched to a gene: 5. The chain's CDR3 is CASSQDRAQPQHF. As DNA, the CDR3 is TGTGCCAGCAGCCAAGACAGGGCCCAGCCCCAGCATTTT. The whole variable domain, filled in from reference TRBV7-8 and TRBJ1-5, reads GAGVSQSPRYKVAKRGQDVALRCDPISGHVSLFWYQQALGQGPEFLTYFQNEAQLDKSGLPSDRFFAERPEGSVSTLKIQRTQQEDSAVYLCASSQDRAQPQHFGDGTRLSIL.

The chain has TRBV6-6 and TRBJ2-7; the D is unclear. The V and J ends lost 2 bases and 3 bases respectively, with 8 bases between them. Per the germline V gene, CDR1 is MNHNY and CDR2 is SVGAGI (reference sequence). The length of the CDR3 is 13 residues. CDR3 sequence reads: CASSYVGNYEQYF. CDR3 bases: TGTGCCAGCAGTTACGTGGGGAACTACGAGCAGTACTTC.

V usage is TRBV6-5 and J usage is TRBJ2-5; 7 bases are a match to TRBD1. The junction had 9 bases not matched to a gene; V was cut back by 6 bases and J by 5 bases. The CDR3 contains 14 residues. The germline CDR1 and CDR2 sequences are MNHEY and SVGAGI. The CDR3 DNA reads as TGTGCCAGCAGCCAAGGGGGCAGGGTGGAGACCCAGTACTTC. Its translation is CASSQGGRVETQYF.

The rearrangement joins TRBV20-1 to TRBJ1-4; D gene uncertain. The V gene's germline CDR1 is DFQATT and CDR2 SNEGSKA (reference sequence). The CDR3 length is 13 residues. V lost 3 bases and J 6 bases, leaving 11 bases between the germline ends. The CDR3 here is CSASGRLDEKLFF. In DNA form, the CDR3 reads TGCAGTGCTAGTGGCAGACTAGATGAAAAACTGTTTTTT.

This clone came up a few times. The chain joins TRBV14 to TRBJ1-1; no reliable D call. Trimming left V 4 bases short and J 0 bases short, with 12 bases between. Germline CDR1 SGHDN, CDR2 FVKESK. This CDR3 spans 15 amino acids. CDR3 loop: CASSPWSGMNTEAFF. Written as DNA, the CDR3 is TGTGCCAGCAGCCCTTGGAGTGGGATGAACACTGAAGCTTTCTTT. Drawing the rest from reference TRBV14 and TRBJ1-1, the complete variable domain is EAGVTQFPSHSVIEKGQTVTLRCDPISGHDNLYWYRRVMGKEIKFLLHFVKESKQDESGMPNNRFLAERTGGTYSTLKVQPAELEDSGVYFCASSPWSGMNTEAFFGQGTRLTVV.

This chain uses TRBV5-6 with TRBJ1-1; 7 bases match TRBD1. Germline CDR1 SGHDT, CDR2 YYEEEE. V lost 1 base, J lost 1 base, and 4 bases stayed unmatched. This CDR3 contains 15 residues. In nucleotides, the CDR3 is TGTGCCAGCAGCTTGTTGGGGGACAGGAACACTGAAGCTTTCTTT. Its protein is CASSLLGDRNTEAFF.

V gene TRBV5-4 combines with J gene TRBJ1-5, with 7 positions matching TRBD1. CDR1 and CDR2 from the germline V gene are SGHNT and YYREEE (reference sequence). V trimming: 2 bases; J trimming: 0 bases; junction bases outside the gene matches: 5. The CDR3 runs to 16 residues. This chain's CDR3 is CASSFGGQNSNQPQHF. The CDR3 coding sequence is TGTGCCAGCAGCTTTGGGGGACAGAATAGCAATCAGCCCCAGCATTTT.